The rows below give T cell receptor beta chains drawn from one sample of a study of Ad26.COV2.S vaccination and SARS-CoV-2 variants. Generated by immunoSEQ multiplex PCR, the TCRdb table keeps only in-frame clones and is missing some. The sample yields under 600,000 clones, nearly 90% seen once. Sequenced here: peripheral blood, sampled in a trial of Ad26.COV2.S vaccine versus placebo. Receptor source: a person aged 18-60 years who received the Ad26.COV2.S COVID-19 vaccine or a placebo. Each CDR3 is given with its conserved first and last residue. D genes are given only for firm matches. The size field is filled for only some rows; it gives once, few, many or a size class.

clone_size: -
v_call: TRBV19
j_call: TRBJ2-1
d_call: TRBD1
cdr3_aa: CASSAPDRAYNEQFF
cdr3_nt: TGTGCCAGTAGTGCCCCAGACAGGGCTTACAATGAGCAGTTCTTC

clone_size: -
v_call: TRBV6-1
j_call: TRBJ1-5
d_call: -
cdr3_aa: CASSGGLWGEWNQPQHF
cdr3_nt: TGTGCCAGCAGTGGAGGCCTTTGGGGGGAGTGGAATCAGCCCCAGCATTTT

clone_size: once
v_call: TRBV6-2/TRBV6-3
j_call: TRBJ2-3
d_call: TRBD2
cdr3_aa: CASSYTRLSGGRLKTDTQYF
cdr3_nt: TGTGCCAGCAGTTACACCCGACTGAGCGGGGGGCGACTAAAAACAGATACGCAGTATTTT

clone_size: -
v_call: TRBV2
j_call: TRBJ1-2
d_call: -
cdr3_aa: CASRGGGAGGYTF
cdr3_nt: TGTGCCAGCAGGGGGGGAGGGGCTGGAGGCTACACCTTC

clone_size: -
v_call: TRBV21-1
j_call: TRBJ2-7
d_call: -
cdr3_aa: CASSKNGPRQGWHEQYF
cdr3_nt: TGTGCCAGCAGCAAAAACGGGCCCCGGCAGGGGTGGCACGAGCAGTACTTC

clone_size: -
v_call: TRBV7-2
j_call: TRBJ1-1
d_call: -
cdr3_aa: CASSLRLNTEAFF
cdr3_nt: TGTGCCAGCAGCTTACGGCTGAACACTGAAGCTTTCTTT

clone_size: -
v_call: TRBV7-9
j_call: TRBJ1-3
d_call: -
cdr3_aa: CASSPHRGAQSSGNTIYF
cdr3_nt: TGTGCCAGCAGCCCCCACCGGGGGGCGCAGAGCTCTGGAAACACCATATATTTT

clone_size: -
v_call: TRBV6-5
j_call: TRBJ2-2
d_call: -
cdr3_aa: CASRRHTGELFF
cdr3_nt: TGTGCCAGCAGACGACACACCGGGGAGCTGTTTTTT

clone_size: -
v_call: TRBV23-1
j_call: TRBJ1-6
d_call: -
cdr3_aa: CASSQSQGNSPLHF
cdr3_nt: TGCGCCAGCAGTCAGTCGCAGGGAAATTCACCCCTCCACTTT

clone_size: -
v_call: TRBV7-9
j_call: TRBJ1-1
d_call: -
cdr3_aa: CASSPKIGRPMNTEAFF
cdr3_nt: TGTGCCAGCAGCCCTAAGATCGGGCGGCCCATGAACACTGAAGCTTTCTTT

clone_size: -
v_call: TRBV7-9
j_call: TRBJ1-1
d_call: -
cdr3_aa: CASSLVDGGSSFF
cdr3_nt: TGTGCCAGCAGCTTAGTAGATGGGGGCAGTTCTTTCTTT

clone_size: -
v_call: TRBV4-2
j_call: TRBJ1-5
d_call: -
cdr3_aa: CASSQAGDSNQPQHF
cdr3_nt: TGTGCCAGCAGCCAAGCAGGGGATAGCAATCAGCCCCAGCATTTT

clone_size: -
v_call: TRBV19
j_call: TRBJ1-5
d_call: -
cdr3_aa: CASSPSGWTEPQHF
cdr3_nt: TGTGCCAGTAGCCCGTCGGGATGGACGGAGCCCCAACATTTT

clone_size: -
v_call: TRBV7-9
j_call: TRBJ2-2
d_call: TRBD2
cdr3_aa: CASSVGTTNTGELFF
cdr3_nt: TGTGCCAGCAGCGTCGGGACTACAAACACCGGGGAGCTGTTTTTT

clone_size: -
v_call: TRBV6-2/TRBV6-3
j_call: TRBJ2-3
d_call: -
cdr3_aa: CASSPINGDTQYF
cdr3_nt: TGTGCCAGCAGCCCAATCAACGGAGATACGCAGTATTTT

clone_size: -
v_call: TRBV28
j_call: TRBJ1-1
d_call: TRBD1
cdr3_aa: CASSPGQGGTEAFF
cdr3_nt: TGTGCCAGCAGTCCGGGACAGGGGGGCACTGAAGCTTTCTTT

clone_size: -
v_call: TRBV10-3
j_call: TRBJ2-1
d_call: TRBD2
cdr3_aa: CAISSGRAGNEQFF
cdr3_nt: TGTGCCATCAGCAGCGGGAGGGCCGGTAATGAGCAGTTCTTC

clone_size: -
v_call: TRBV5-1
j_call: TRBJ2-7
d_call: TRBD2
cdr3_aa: CASSGGEAGGTVQYF
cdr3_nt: TGCGCCAGCAGCGGCGGGGAAGCGGGAGGAACAGTGCAGTACTTC

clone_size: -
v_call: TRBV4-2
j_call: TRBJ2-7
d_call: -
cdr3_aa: CASSLEQSSYEQYF
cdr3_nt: TGTGCCAGCAGCCTAGAACAGAGCTCCTACGAGCAGTACTTC

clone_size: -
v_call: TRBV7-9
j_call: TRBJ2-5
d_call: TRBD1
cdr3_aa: CASSLAAGTGTFGTQYF
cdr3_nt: TGTGCCAGCAGCTTAGCCGCCGGGACAGGGACTTTTGGGACCCAGTACTTC

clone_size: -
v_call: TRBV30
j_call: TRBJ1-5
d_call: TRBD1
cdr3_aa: CACSTGTGDQPQHF
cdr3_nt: TGTGCCTGCTCCACCGGGACAGGGGATCAGCCCCAGCATTTT

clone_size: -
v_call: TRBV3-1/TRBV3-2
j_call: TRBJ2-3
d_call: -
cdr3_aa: CASSQLPRGKVADTQYF
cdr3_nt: TGTGCCAGCAGCCAACTCCCCAGGGGTAAGGTAGCAGATACGCAGTATTTT

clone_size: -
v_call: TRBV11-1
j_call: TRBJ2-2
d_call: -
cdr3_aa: CASSKDTTGELFF
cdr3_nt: TGTGCCAGCAGCAAGGACACCACCGGGGAGCTGTTTTTT

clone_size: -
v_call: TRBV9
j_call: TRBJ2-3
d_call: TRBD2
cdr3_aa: CASSSRGTSGRTDTQYF
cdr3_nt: TGTGCCAGCAGCTCGAGGGGGACTAGCGGGAGGACAGATACGCAGTATTTT

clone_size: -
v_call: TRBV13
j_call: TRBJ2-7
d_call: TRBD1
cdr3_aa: CASSSTAGQGSLDEQYF
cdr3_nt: TGTGCCAGCAGCTCTACCGCGGGACAGGGGTCTTTAGACGAGCAGTACTTC

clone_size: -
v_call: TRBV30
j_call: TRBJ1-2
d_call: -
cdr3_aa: CAWSPIRDYGYTF
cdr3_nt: TGTGCCTGGAGTCCGATCCGGGACTATGGCTACACCTTC

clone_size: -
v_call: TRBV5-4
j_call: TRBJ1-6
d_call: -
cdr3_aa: CASSLGGGGSYNSPLHF
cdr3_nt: TGTGCCAGCAGCCTCGGGGGAGGGGGCTCCTATAATTCACCCCTCCACTTT

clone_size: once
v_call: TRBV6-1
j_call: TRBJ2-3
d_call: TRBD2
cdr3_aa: CASSESASGRGDTQYF
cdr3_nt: TGTGCCAGCAGTGAAAGTGCTAGCGGGAGGGGAGATACGCAGTATTTT

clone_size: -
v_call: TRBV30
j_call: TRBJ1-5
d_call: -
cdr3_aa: CAWSIEGGQPQHF
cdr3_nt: TGTGCCTGGAGCATCGAGGGAGGTCAGCCCCAGCATTTT

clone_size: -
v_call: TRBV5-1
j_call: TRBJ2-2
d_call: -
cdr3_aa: CASSLKVSGELFF
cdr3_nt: TGCGCCAGCAGCTTGAAGGTATCCGGGGAGCTGTTTTTT

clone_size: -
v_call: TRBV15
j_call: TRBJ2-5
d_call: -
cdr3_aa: CATSRGAVEETQYF
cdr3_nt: TGTGCCACCAGCAGAGGGGCAGTCGAAGAGACCCAGTACTTC

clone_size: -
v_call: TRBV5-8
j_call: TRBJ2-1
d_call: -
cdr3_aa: CASSLDGGPYNEQFF
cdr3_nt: TGTGCCAGCAGCTTGGATGGGGGCCCCTACAATGAGCAGTTCTTC

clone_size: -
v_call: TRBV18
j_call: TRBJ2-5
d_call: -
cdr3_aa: CASSPPFQETQYF
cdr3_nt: TGTGCCAGCTCACCACCATTTCAGGAGACCCAGTACTTC

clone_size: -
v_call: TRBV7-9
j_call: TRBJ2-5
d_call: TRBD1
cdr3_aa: CASKGQGLQETQYF
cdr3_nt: TGTGCCAGCAAGGGACAGGGGCTCCAAGAGACCCAGTACTTC

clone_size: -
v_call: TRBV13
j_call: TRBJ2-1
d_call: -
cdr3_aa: CASRSGSYNEQFF
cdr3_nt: TGTGCCAGCCGCAGCGGCTCCTACAATGAGCAGTTCTTC

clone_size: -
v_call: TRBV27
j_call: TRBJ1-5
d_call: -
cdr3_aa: CASSLYGGHQPQHF
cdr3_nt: TGTGCCAGCAGTTTATATGGGGGTCATCAGCCCCAGCATTTT

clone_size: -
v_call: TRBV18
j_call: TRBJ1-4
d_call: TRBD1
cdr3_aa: CASSPLGDRDEKLFF
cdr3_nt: TGTGCCAGCTCACCATTAGGGGACAGGGATGAAAAACTGTTTTTT

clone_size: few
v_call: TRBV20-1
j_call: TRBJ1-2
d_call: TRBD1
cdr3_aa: CSASHRTGGADGYTF
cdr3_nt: TGCAGTGCTAGTCACCGGACAGGGGGCGCGGATGGCTACACCTTC

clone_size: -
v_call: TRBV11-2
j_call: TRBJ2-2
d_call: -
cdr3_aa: CASSPQPYTGELFF
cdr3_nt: TGTGCCAGCAGCCCACAGCCATACACCGGGGAGCTGTTTTTT

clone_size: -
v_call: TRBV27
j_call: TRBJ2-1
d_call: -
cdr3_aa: CASSSGVSSYNEQFF
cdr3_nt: TGTGCCAGCAGCTCCGGGGTGAGCTCCTACAATGAGCAGTTCTTC

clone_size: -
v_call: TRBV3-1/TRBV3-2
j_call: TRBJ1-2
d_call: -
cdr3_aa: CASSQEMVDYTF
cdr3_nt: TGTGCCAGCAGCCAAGAGATGGTTGACTACACCTTC

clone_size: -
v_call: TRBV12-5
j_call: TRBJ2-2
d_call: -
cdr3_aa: CASGAGAYGELFF
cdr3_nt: TGTGCTAGTGGGGCCGGGGCCTACGGGGAGCTGTTTTTT

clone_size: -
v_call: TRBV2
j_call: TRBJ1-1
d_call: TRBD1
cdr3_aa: CASRPRQGGTEAFF
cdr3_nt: TGTGCCAGCAGACCCCGACAGGGCGGCACTGAAGCTTTCTTT

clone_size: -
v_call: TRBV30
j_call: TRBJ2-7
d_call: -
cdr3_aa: CAWARVAPYEQYF
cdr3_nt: TGTGCCTGGGCCAGAGTAGCACCCTACGAGCAGTACTTC

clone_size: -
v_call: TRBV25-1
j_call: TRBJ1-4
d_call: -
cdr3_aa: CASSEFGSANEKLFF
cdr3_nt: TGTGCCAGCAGTGAATTCGGGTCGGCTAATGAAAAACTGTTTTTT

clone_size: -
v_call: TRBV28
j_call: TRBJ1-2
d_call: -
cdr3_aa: CASRPGGTPEGYGYTF
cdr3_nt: TGTGCCAGCAGACCGGGAGGGACGCCCGAGGGCTATGGCTACACCTTC

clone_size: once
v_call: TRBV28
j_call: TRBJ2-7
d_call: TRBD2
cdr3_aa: CASKRTSQISYEQYF
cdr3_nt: TGTGCCAGCAAACGGACTAGCCAAATCTCCTACGAGCAGTACTTC

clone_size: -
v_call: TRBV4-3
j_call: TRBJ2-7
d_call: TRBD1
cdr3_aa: CASSQGVDRGYEQYF
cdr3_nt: TGCGCCAGCAGCCAAGGGGTGGACAGGGGCTACGAGCAGTACTTC

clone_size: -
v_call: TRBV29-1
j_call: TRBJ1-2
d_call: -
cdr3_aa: CSVGRQGPVRGGYTF
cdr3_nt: TGCAGCGTGGGGCGCCAGGGGCCCGTCCGAGGTGGCTACACCTTC

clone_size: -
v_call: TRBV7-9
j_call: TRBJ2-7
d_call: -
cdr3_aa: CASSLENVYEQYF
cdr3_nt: TGTGCCAGCAGCTTAGAGAACGTGTACGAGCAGTACTTC

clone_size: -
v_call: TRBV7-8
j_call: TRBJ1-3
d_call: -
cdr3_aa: CASSLLGGVAGNTIYF
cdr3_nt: TGTGCCAGCAGCCTCCTGGGGGGGGTGGCTGGAAACACCATATATTTT

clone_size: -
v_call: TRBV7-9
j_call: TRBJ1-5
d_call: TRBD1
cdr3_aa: CASSYGQGNQPQHF
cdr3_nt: TGTGCCAGCAGCTACGGACAGGGCAATCAGCCCCAGCATTTT